Shown below are 8 T cell receptor beta chains from a single sample sequenced in a study of blood T cell repertoires in COVID-19. Sequencing used immunoSEQ multiplex PCR; TCRdb keeps in-frame clones, though not all of them. The sample yields approximately 240,000 clones, around 80% seen once. The material sequenced was peripheral blood. Every receptor here comes from a woman aged 80 or older with active or convalescent COVID-19.

The chain is built from TRBV6-2 or TRBV6-3 and TRBJ1-5; D is possibly TRBD1 (5 bases). The CDR3 consists of 13 residues. Germline V gives CDR1 MNHEY, CDR2 SVGEGT. The V gene lost 6 bases and the J gene lost 5 bases, with 11 bases spanning the gap. Written as DNA, the CDR3 is TGTGCCAGCAGCCCCGACAGTTATCAGCCCCAGCATTTT. Residues: CASSPDSYQPQHF.

The rearrangement joins TRBV14 to TRBJ1-3, with TRBD1 matching over 7 bases. CDR3 length: 17 amino acids. The germline gives CDR1 SGHDN, CDR2 FVKESK. Trimming cost V 1 base and J 1 base; bases outside gene matches: 7. The CDR3 sequence is CASSQATGVDSGNTIYF. The CDR3 DNA follows: TGTGCCAGCAGCCAAGCTACAGGGGTTGATTCTGGAAACACCATATATTTT.

Regarding this clone: An end of the junction differs from the germline gene, which may be a read error. V gene TRBV11-3 combines with J gene TRBJ2-3; D uncertain. CDR1 is SGHNT, CDR2 YENEEA, per germline. The CDR3 has 13 residues. The DNA of the CDR3 is TGTGCCAGCAGCCTAGACTTCACAGATACGCAGTATTTT. Residues: CASSLDFTDTQYF.

In this sample, this clone turned up a few times. Here the CDR3 DNA reads TGCAGCGTTGGATATGGGACTAGCGGAAGCTACGAGCAGTACTTC. Encoded protein: CSVGYGTSGSYEQYF. This chain uses TRBV29-1 with TRBJ2-7; 11 bases align to TRBD2. The V segment lost 4 bases and the J segment 3 bases; nucleotides outside the gene matches: 8. Per the germline V gene, CDR1 is SQVTM and CDR2 is ANQGSEA. This CDR3 is built from 15 residues.

The chain carries TRBV2 and TRBJ1-1; a possible D gene is TRBD1 (5 bases). V was pared by 5 bases and J by 7 bases, with 8 bases between. This CDR3 region has 11 residues. Germline CDR1 SNHLY, CDR2 FYNNEI. The CDR3 DNA follows: TGTGCCAGCAGTCGACAGAGTGAAGCTTTCTTT. Residues: CASSRQSEAFF.

V usage is TRBV13 and J usage is TRBJ2-7; TRBD2 matches 7 bases. Germline CDR1 PRHDT, CDR2 FYEKMQ (reference sequence). The CDR3 extends over 14 amino acids. Trimming removed 3 bases from V and 7 bases from J; junction bases left unmatched: 9. The CDR3 region has the DNA TGTGCCAGCAGCTTGCGGGGGACGTCGGGAGAGCAGTACTTC. Translating it yields CASSLRGTSGEQYF.

In its sample, this clone was seen once. The gene calls are TRBV18 and TRBJ2-3; 10 positions agree with TRBD2. This CDR3 is built from 15 residues. CDR1 and CDR2 (germline): KGHSH, LQKENI. With V trimmed by 3 bases and J by 1 base, 1 base remained unmatched. The CDR3 region is CASSPGTSGTDTQYF. The CDR3 DNA reads TGTGCCAGCTCACCCGGGACTAGCGGCACAGATACGCAGTATTTT.

The chain has TRBV29-1 and TRBJ2-7; 16 nucleotides align to TRBD2. This CDR3 comprises 12 residues. CDR1 is SQVTM and CDR2 is ANQGSEA in the germline V gene. The ends lost 6 bases at V and 9 bases at J; junction bases unmatched: 2. The CDR3 reads CSVGLAGGRQYF. CDR3 nucleotides: TGCAGCGTGGGACTAGCGGGGGGGAGGCAGTACTTC.